The 27 T cell receptor beta chains reported below all come from one sample, sequenced in a study of cytomegalovirus exposure and HLA in healthy donors. PCR primers comprised 60 Vbeta and 13 Jbeta primers. Using immunoSEQ multiplex PCR, the repertoire was profiled, and TCRdb retains in-frame clones only, with some absent. The sample contains roughly 220,000 clones, approximately 68% of which appear only once. The sample consisted of PBMCs. Receptors originate from a woman aged 30 to 39 in good health and CMV-seronegative.

V usage is TRBV9 and J usage is TRBJ2-1; D is perhaps TRBD1 (6 bases). Germline V gene data show CDR1 as SGDLS and CDR2 as YYNGEE. This CDR3 has 14 residues. Trimming took 10 bases from V and 5 from J, leaving 19 bases between them. CDR3 sequence: CAGSSGTNNNEQFF. The CDR3 DNA is TGTGCCGGATCCTCCGGGACAAATAACAATGAGCAGTTCTTC.

The chain uses TRBV7-9 and TRBJ2-7, with 9 positions matching TRBD2. Germline-derived CDR1 and CDR2 are SEHNR and FQNEAQ (reference sequence). The CDR3 extends over 16 amino acids. J was trimmed by 0 bases and V by 5 bases; bases with no gene match: 8. This CDR3 is CASSATSGPSSYEQYF. The CDR3 DNA is TGTGCCAGCAGCGCCACTAGCGGGCCCAGCTCCTACGAGCAGTACTTC.

This clone turned up a few times. The junction departs from the called germline gene at one end, perhaps through a read error. The chain recombines TRBV10-3 with TRBJ1-4; D is ambiguous. CDR3 length equals 11 residues. The germline V gene encodes CDR1 ENHRY and CDR2 SYGVKD. CDR3 sequence reads: CASSDPGGLFF. In nucleotides, the CDR3 is TGTGCCAGCAGTGACCCCGGCGGACTGTTTTTT.

The chain recombines TRBV10-1 with TRBJ2-1; perhaps TRBD1 as D (5 bases). The CDR3 covers 13 residues. The germline V gene encodes CDR1 WNHNN and CDR2 SYGVQD (reference sequence). V lost 0 bases and J 6 bases, leaving 6 bases between the germline ends. CDR3 nucleotides: TGCGCCAGCAGTGAGTCTGGGGCCAATGAGCAGTTCTTC. Encoded protein: CASSESGANEQFF.

The gene calls are TRBV9 and TRBJ2-1; the match to TRBD1 covers 10 bases. Trimming removed 5 bases from V and 5 bases from J; junction bases left unmatched: 7. The germline V gene has CDR1 SGDLS and CDR2 YYNGEE. CDR3 length: 15 residues. In DNA, the CDR3 is TGTGCCAGCAGGGGAGGGGACAGGGGCGACAATGAGCAGTTCTTC. This translates into CASRGGDRGDNEQFF.

V is TRBV28 and J is TRBJ2-7; D possibly corresponds to TRBD1 (5 bases). This CDR3 contains 15 residues. V lost 7 bases and J 0 bases, leaving 16 bases between the germline ends. The germline CDR1 and CDR2 sequences are MDHEN and SYDVKM. The CDR3 nucleotides read TGTGCCAGCAATAAACAGGCTCTAGGCTCCTACGAGCAGTACTTC. Residues: CASNKQALGSYEQYF.

This chain joins TRBV12-5 and TRBJ2-1; D not resolved. This CDR3 is built from 13 residues. Trimming took off 4 bases at V and 7 bases at J, with 11 bases between the two ends. CDR1 is LGHNT, CDR2 FRNRAP, per germline. The CDR3 loop reads CASGSFEVNEQFF. The CDR3 DNA is TGTGCTAGTGGTTCCTTCGAGGTTAATGAGCAGTTCTTC. Full variable domain (remainder filled in from reference TRBV12-5 and TRBJ2-1): DARVTQTPRHKVTEMGQEVTMRCQPILGHNTVFWYRQTMMQGLELLAYFRNRAPLDDSGMPKDRFSAEMPDATLATLKIQPSEPRDSAVYFCASGSFEVNEQFFGPGTRLTVL.

The gene calls are TRBV29-1 and TRBJ2-7; D is possibly TRBD1 (6 bases). CDR1 SQVTM and CDR2 ANQGSEA come from the germline V gene. Trimming cost V 4 bases and J 4 bases, with 14 bases left between them. The CDR3 is 13 amino acids. The CDR3 DNA follows: TGCAGCGTTGCTTTGGAACAGGGTTACGAGCAGTACTTC. Translating it yields CSVALEQGYEQYF.

V gene TRBV9 combines with J gene TRBJ2-3, with D possibly TRBD2 on 5 matching bases. V dropped 0 bases and J dropped 2 bases, with 10 bases sitting between them. Germline-derived CDR1 and CDR2 are SGDLS and YYNGEE. This CDR3 comprises 15 residues. As DNA, the CDR3 is TGTGCCAGCAGCGTAGCCGGGATTAACACAGATACGCAGTATTTT. Amino acid sequence: CASSVAGINTDTQYF.

This chain joins TRBV27 and TRBJ2-5; 9 bases map to TRBD1. Germline V gene sequence: CDR1 MNHEY, CDR2 SMNVEV (reference sequence). J gave up 3 bases and V 5 bases, and 1 base lay outside the gene matches. This CDR3 has 13 residues. CDR3 region: CASSRDREETQYF. The CDR3 coding sequence is TGTGCCAGCAGTAGGGACAGGGAAGAGACCCAGTACTTC.

The chain couples TRBV6-5 to TRBJ2-7, with D perhaps TRBD2 (6 bases). The CDR3 sequence is 14 residues long. Germline V gene sequence: CDR1 MNHEY, CDR2 SVGAGI. Trimming took off 2 bases at V and 3 bases at J, with 11 bases between the two ends. The CDR3 loop reads CASSYQQGGYEQYF. The CDR3 DNA follows: TGTGCCAGCAGTTACCAGCAGGGAGGCTACGAGCAGTACTTC.

The rearrangement uses TRBV5-1 and TRBJ2-2, with TRBD1 as a possible D gene (6 bases). From germline, CDR1 is SGHRS and CDR2 YFSETQ. The CDR3 extends over 15 amino acids. The germline V and J ends were trimmed by 0 bases and 3 bases, with 9 bases remaining between them. CDR3 sequence: CASSLDRVDTGELFF. The DNA of the CDR3 is TGCGCCAGCAGCTTGGACAGGGTTGACACCGGGGAGCTGTTTTTT. Full variable domain (rest looked up from reference TRBV5-1 and TRBJ2-2): KAGVTQTPRYLIKTRGQQVTLSCSPISGHRSVSWYQQTPGQGLQFLFEYFSETQRNKGNFPGRFSGRQFSNSRSEMNVSTLELGDSALYLCASSLDRVDTGELFFGEGSRLTVL.

The V gene is TRBV27, the J gene TRBJ1-6, with D maybe TRBD1 (5 bases). There are 17 residues in the CDR3. Trimming took 3 bases from V and 2 from J, leaving 14 bases between them. Germline CDR1 reads MNHEY; CDR2 reads SMNVEV (reference sequence). This CDR3 reads CASSLGGGGPYNSPLHF. The CDR3 DNA sequence: TGTGCCAGCAGTTTGGGGGGTGGAGGTCCCTATAATTCACCCCTCCACTTT.

This sequence joins TRBV7-2 and TRBJ2-7, with 10 bases matching TRBD1. CDR1 and CDR2 from the germline V gene are SGHTA and FQGNSA. The CDR3 consists of 15 residues. Losses at the gene ends were 5 bases for V and 0 bases for J; bases not matched to a gene: 4. The CDR3 loop reads CASSRGTGVSYEQYF. In DNA, the CDR3 is TGTGCCAGCAGCCGAGGGACAGGGGTCTCCTACGAGCAGTACTTC.

The CDR3 loop reads CASSWGGTSTYEQYF. The DNA for the CDR3 is TGTGCCAGCAGCTGGGGGGGGACTAGCACCTACGAGCAGTACTTC. The V and J genes are TRBV5-4 and TRBJ2-7, with 9 bases that match TRBD2. The CDR3 contains 15 residues. V shed 3 bases, J shed 2 bases, and the junction held 6 bases outside the gene matches. Germline values: CDR1 SGHNT, CDR2 YYREEE (reference sequence). Based on the CDR3 plus reference TRBV5-4 and TRBJ2-7, the full variable domain is ETGVTQSPTHLIKTRGQQVTLRCSSQSGHNTVSWYQQALGQGPQFIFQYYREEENGRGNFPPRFSGLQFPNYSSELNVNALELDDSALYLCASSWGGTSTYEQYFGPGTRLTVT.

The V call is TRBV2, the J call TRBJ2-7; 8 positions agree with TRBD2. After removal of 11 bases from V and 3 bases from J, the junction contained 6 bases not matched to a gene. Per germline, CDR1 SNHLY and CDR2 FYNNEI. The CDR3 spans 12 residues. CDR3 DNA sequence: TGTGCCGGCGCCGGGACTAGCTACGAGCAGTACTTC. Amino acids: CAGAGTSYEQYF.

V usage is TRBV29-1 and J usage is TRBJ2-5; D is perhaps TRBD2 (5 bases). This CDR3 spans 13 amino acids. The V end lost 7 bases, the J end lost 5 bases, and 17 bases lay between the germline ends. CDR1 is SQVTM and CDR2 is ANQGSEA in the germline V gene. CDR3 in amino acids: CSALDPGLETQYF. In nucleotides, the CDR3 is TGCAGCGCCCTCGACCCCGGACTGGAGACCCAGTACTTC.

This clone was picked up a small number of times. The V call is TRBV5-4, the J call TRBJ2-2; no clear D gene. The V gene's germline CDR1 is SGHNT and CDR2 YYREEE (reference sequence). CDR3 length: 13 amino acids. The germline V and J ends were trimmed by 4 bases and 7 bases, with 11 bases remaining between them. Here the CDR3 DNA reads TGTGCCAGCAGCCACCCAGAGGACGGGGAGCTGTTTTTT. This translates into CASSHPEDGELFF.

The rearrangement uses TRBV25-1 and TRBJ2-7; D is possibly TRBD2 (7 bases). The CDR3 runs 14 residues. The V and J ends lost 6 bases and 3 bases respectively, with 15 bases between them. Looked up from germline, CDR1 is MGHDK and CDR2 is SYGVNS. CDR3 in DNA: TGTGCCAGCAGGGGGGGGCCCACGTACTACGAGCAGTACTTC. Its protein product is CASRGGPTYYEQYF.

The J gene is TRBJ2-7, the V gene TRBV21-1; TRBD1 is the table's D call and was not checked against the DNA. TRBV21-1 constitutes a pseudogene. The CDR3 extends over 15 amino acids. This CDR3 reads CASSKGAADSYEQYF. As DNA, the CDR3 is TGTGCCAGCAGCAAAGGGGCCGCAGACTCCTACGAGCAGTACTTC.

V usage is TRBV7-9 and J usage is TRBJ2-7; tentative D call: TRBD2 (6 bases). CDR3 size: 13 residues. V was clipped by 6 bases and J by 2 bases, with 11 bases between them. The germline gives CDR1 SEHNR, CDR2 FQNEAQ (reference sequence). For the CDR3, the DNA is TGTGCCAGCAGTCGGGGAGGTCCCTACGAGCAGTACTTC. Translating it yields CASSRGGPYEQYF.

This clone appeared a single time. This rearrangement joins TRBV7-9 to TRBJ2-5; TRBD1 is a possible D gene (6 bases). Germline V gene data show CDR1 as SEHNR and CDR2 as FQNEAQ (reference sequence). V was trimmed by 5 bases and J by 5 bases, leaving 12 bases between them. The CDR3 totals 13 residues. Here the CDR3 reads CASSDQGRETQYF. DNA of the CDR3: TGTGCCAGCAGCGACCAGGGGCGGGAGACCCAGTACTTC.

J is TRBJ2-4 and V is TRBV30, with no clear D. The CDR3 has 12 amino acids. The germline V gene has CDR1 GTSNPN and CDR2 SVGIG (reference sequence). V was pared by 4 bases and J by 0 bases, with 4 bases between. The CDR3 nucleotides are TGTGCCTGGACCGGAGCCAAAAACATTCAGTACTTC. Protein: CAWTGAKNIQYF.

This chain joins TRBV30 and TRBJ2-5; 8 bases are a match to TRBD2. The V and J ends lost 5 bases and 5 bases, in that order; junction bases with no gene match: 16. The CDR3 contains 16 residues. Germline V lookup: CDR1 GTSNPN, CDR2 SVGIG (reference sequence). The CDR3 sequence is CAWAVRRGAGMETQYF. CDR3 sequence (DNA): TGTGCCTGGGCAGTGAGGCGGGGGGCCGGGATGGAGACCCAGTACTTC.

The chain carries TRBV6-1 and TRBJ2-1; D possibly corresponds to TRBD1 (6 bases). Germline CDR1 and CDR2: MNHNS and SASEGT. The length of the CDR3 is 14 residues. V gave up 3 bases and J gave up 4 bases, with 10 bases separating them. The DNA of the CDR3 is TGTGCCAGCAGTGATGGGGGACAATACAATGAGCAGTTCTTC. Protein product: CASSDGGQYNEQFF.

In DNA, the CDR3 is TGCGCCACCCTGACAGGGTTTCTAACTAACTATGGCTACACCTTC. This encodes CATLTGFLTNYGYTF. V usage is TRBV10-2 and J usage is TRBJ1-2, with 7 bases matching TRBD1. With 10 bases clipped from V and 0 bases from J, the junction kept 11 bases outside the gene matches. The germline CDR1 and CDR2 sequences are WSHSY and SAAADI. The CDR3 length is 15 residues.

The rearrangement links TRBV7-2 to TRBJ2-1; 7 bases map to TRBD2. V lost 5 bases, J lost 9 bases, and 13 bases stayed unmatched. Germline CDR1 reads SGHTA; CDR2 reads FQGNSA. CDR3 length: 15 residues. For the CDR3, the DNA is TGTGCCAGCAGCCCCCGGGGCGGGAGAATTGGTGAGCAGTTCTTC. Translation: CASSPRGGRIGEQFF.